Many counts were recorded for the clone carrying this TCR beta chain. The antigen is not known. Amplified TCR beta CDR3 regions came from RNA transcripts. Carried out on the TCR CDR3, a first-round RT-PCR used the HTBI primer set. TCRdb recomputed calls from the multiplex PCR reads with MiXCR, one row per CDR3 protein. The sample yields 300,000 to 450,000 distinct CDR3 sequences, 15% to 18% seen once. Uncontrolled infection, other autoimmune disease, pregnancy or lactation disqualified patients from enrolment. Diagnostic decisions used clinical symptoms, serum thyroxine and TRAb, thyroid ultrasound and orbital computed tomography. This record belongs to a study of T cells in Graves' hyperthyroidism and ophthalmopathy. The CDR3 has 15 amino acids. Trimming took off 3 bases at V and 0 bases at J, with 10 bases between the two ends. Germline assignment: CDR1 KGHSH and CDR2 LQKENI. Study-level findings and limits: Researchers found most expanded thyroid clonotypes above 0.001 in blood as well.

The sequenced sample was blood. The V gene is TRBV18, the J gene TRBJ2-3; D possibly corresponds to TRBD1 (5 bases). This TCR was recovered from a young woman with Graves' hyperthyroidism that later progressed to Graves' ophthalmopathy. The CDR3 bases are TGTGCCAGCTCACCGACAGTTTCTAGCACAGATACGCAGTATTTT. Encoded protein: CASSPTVSSTDTQYF.